This T cell receptor beta chain derives from a study of technical replicates of blood from a few donors (dated by TCRdb to about 2017). The library came from the immunoSEQ multiplex PCR assay. TCRdb's version of the immuneACCESS table is confined to in-frame rearrangements and falls short of the full clone set. An unresolved V gene accounts for under half of the shortfall where checked; the remainder is of unknown origin. This sample gives tens of thousands of clones in total; roughly 97% of them show up just once. The top ten clonotypes cover approximately 0.2% of the sample. V loses 8 bases at its end and J loses 6 bases; junction bases beyond the gene matches: 6. The CDR3, cysteine through phenylalanine, is 13 amino acids long. Only CDR3 DNA remains: 39 bases, in frame from the first base. As encoded in the germline V gene (reference sequence), CDR1 is SEHNR while CDR2 is FQNEAQ. Of note for this clone: The clone's antigen remains unknown. Per-base quality was not reported, and no clone a single base away is much larger than it.

This TCR was sampled from a human donor in good health. Sequencing input: T cells isolated from PBMCs. The V and J segments used are TRBV7-9 and TRBJ1-5; 8 bases in the junction line up with TRBD1. The CDR3 sequence is CASGQGGGQPQHF. The DNA sequence follows: TGTGCCAGCGGACAGGGTGGAGGTCAGCCCCAGCATTTT.